The 3 T cell receptor beta chains given below trace back to one sample, sequenced in a study of Ad26.COV2.S vaccination and SARS-CoV-2 variants (dated by TCRdb to the early 2020s). To prepare the library, the immunoSEQ multiplex PCR assay was applied. Entries here come from immuneACCESS through TCRdb and include only in-frame sequences with V and J called. Some clones fail to appear in such tables; in the studies checked, an unresolved V gene covers under half of the shortfall, and the cause of the remainder is unknown. Present in this sample are about 680,000 clones, approximately 88% of which were seen just once. The ten largest clones add up to about 1.5% of the sample. Per the publication, the treatment or condition label means: some 20 received Ad26.COV2.S at low or high dose, single or two shots; 5 received placebo; per-sample allocation not given. For vaccine and placebo recipients, repertoires were sequenced using samples collected on day 63 after the first injection.

The sequencing here drew on peripheral blood, taken in a trial of Ad26.COV2.S vaccine versus placebo. Receptor source: a person between 18 and 59 years old who received the Ad26.COV2.S COVID-19 vaccine or a placebo.

The chain recombines TRBV3-1 (or the pseudogene TRBV3-2) with TRBJ1-2; no definite D call. In germline, CDR1 is LGHDT, CDR2 YNNKEL (reference sequence). The CDR3 has 13 residues. Trimming removed 1 base from V and 3 bases from J, with 6 bases in between. CDR3 sequence: CASSQVGYYGYTF. CDR3 sequence (DNA): TGTGCCAGCAGCCAAGTGGGGTACTATGGCTACACCTTC.

The rearrangement uses TRBV4-2 and TRBJ1-2; D is unresolved. The length of the CDR3 is 15 residues. V was clipped by 0 bases and J by 7 bases, with 15 bases between them. The germline V gene encodes CDR1 LGHNA and CDR2 YNFKEQ. The CDR3 is CASSQDVQSSAGYTF. CDR3 DNA sequence: TGTGCCAGCAGCCAAGACGTCCAGTCGAGCGCTGGCTACACCTTC.

The gene calls are TRBV11-3 and TRBJ1-1; possibly TRBD1 for D (5 bases). CDR1 is SGHNT and CDR2 is YENEEA in the germline V gene. This CDR3 spans 12 amino acids. Trimming pared 3 bases from V and 8 bases from J, leaving 10 bases between. The CDR3, as DNA: TGTGCCAGCAGCTTCTCAGGGTCCGAAGCTTTCTTT. Encoded protein: CASSFSGSEAFF.